This T cell receptor (beta chain) originates from a study of blood T cells in healthy people across ages (dated by TCRdb to between 2015 and 2016). General notes on the study: In model experiments, template switching captured roughly one uniquely barcoded TCR beta cDNA molecule for every two T cells. To track age-related changes in TCR beta repertoire diversity, the study relied on deep sequencing normalized with unique cDNA molecular identifiers. The donors were divided into four age groups: young (average approximately 17 years), middle-aged (about 39), aged (approximately 62) and long-lived (about 80). To avoid experimental bias, donors of different ages were randomly spread across the sequencing lanes. The study analyzed two additional independent replicas of 1 million unique cDNA reads from the same blood draw for two donors, one aged 18 to 30 and one aged 80 or older. What the authors observed across the whole study: Observed TCR beta diversity correlated strongly with the percentage of naive T cells measured by flow cytometry. Since profiling was done on bulk unsorted PBMCs, naive and antigen-experienced compartments could not be conclusively compared. The CMV infection status of donors was not known, potentially confounding age-related changes in expanded clonotypes. The long-lived group showed more naive CD4+ T cells, fewer expanded clones and increased TCR diversity than the aged group, suggesting age selection. Estimates of total diversity from one million sequenced T cells were regarded as lower bounds and underestimates. As age increased, observed TCR beta diversity per million T cells dropped in a roughly linear way, and a significant reduction was already evident by age about 40.

With respect to this clonotype: Its binding antigen is unknown. No quality values exist for individual bases; no much larger clone is one base distant.

Taken from cysteine to phenylalanine, the CDR3 has 13 residues. This entry keeps only the CDR3 DNA: 39 bases, framed from base 1. The germline V gene (reference sequence) gives CDR1 as SGHAT and CDR2 as FQDESV. At the junction V is shortened by 5 bases and J by 3 bases, with 8 bases in between. The approximately 40 donors, aged about 6 to 100 years, were systemically healthy Caucasian individuals from Russia. Each donor gave ten milliliters of peripheral blood, collected into EDTA-treated Vacutainer tubes. Ficoll-Paque density-gradient centrifugation was used to isolate PBMCs, with at least 6.5 million per sample. Trizol reagent was used to extract total RNA from the PBMCs, yielding at least 5 micrograms per sample. For every donor, an aliquot of PBMCs went through flow cytometry to measure the percentages of naive CD45RAhigh/CD27high T cells. Library construction relied on 5' RACE. Sequencing relied on an Illumina HiSeq 2500. The second PCR ran for roughly 7 to 11 cycles and used a J-beta primer mix along with a sample-barcoded 5' primer. A unique molecular identifier was introduced onto each TCR beta cDNA molecule by a template-switch 5' adaptor carrying 12 random nucleotides. At least 2.5 million CDR3-containing paired-end reads were obtained from each sample. All of the RNA was converted into first-strand cDNA using the Mint cDNA synthesis kit, with a TRBC-specific oligonucleotide serving as the primer. Following uracil-DNA glycosylase treatment, a first 18-cycle PCR with universal primers M1SS and BC2_uni_R was performed on all cDNA. The authors' pipeline ran thus. For normalization, 1 million high-quality reads were randomly selected from each sample, with every read carrying a distinct molecular identifier. Instead of being binned into consensus sequences, reads that shared molecular identifiers were thrown out. CDR3 identification, clonotype clustering and error correction used MiTCR with a Q25 quality threshold and the strictest error-elimination algorithm. A nonparametric unseen species model with Euler transformation was used to estimate lower-bound total TCR beta diversity. The public sequencing data were trimmed at Q25 with fastp and processed into clonotypes with MiXCR by TCRdb, which kept only in-frame beta chains. CDR3 protein sequences are deduplicated, and each keeps its most common genes and DNA. TCRdb, rather than the study authors, made the V and J calls. The sample table records hundreds of thousands of distinct CDR3 sequences; roughly 60% of these occur just once. 22% of the sample belongs to the ten largest clones.

The source of this sequence is a young man in good health. Recombination joined TRBV11-1 with TRBJ2-1, with the identity of the D gene unclear. The sample taken for sequencing was blood. The CDR3 region has the sequence CASSRPGYNEQFF. The DNA sequence is as follows: TGTGCCAGCAGCCGCCCAGGCTACAATGAGCAGTTCTTC.